This entry describes one T cell receptor beta chain. These data belong to a study of blood T cell repertoires in COVID-19. Across the whole study: Sites across the United States, Italy and Spain contributed samples from acute and convalescent COVID-19.

Germline V lookup: CDR1 MDHEN, CDR2 SYDVKM. Losses at the gene ends were 2 bases for V and 6 bases for J; bases not matched to a gene: 3. CDR3 size: 14 residues. Enrollees, about 18 to 95 years old, lived in around 23 US areas. Study processing details: Amplification of reference gene primers provided the estimated nucleated cell counts. Using immunoSEQ multiplex PCR, the repertoire was profiled, and TCRdb retains in-frame clones only, with some absent. V and J calls plus clone size are reproduced from that table; the DNA served to infer D and trimming. The data show some 190,000 clones, around 88% seen once.

The TCR comes from a man between 35 and 55 years old with acute COVID-19. V gene TRBV28 combines with J gene TRBJ2-1; 8 bases map to TRBD2. Source material: PBMCs or T cells enriched from blood (not recorded which). The CDR3 region has the DNA TGTGCCAGCAGTTTAACCGGGACTAGCAATGAGCAGTTCTTC. This translates into CASSLTGTSNEQFF.